These 26 T cell receptor beta chains were sequenced from one sample in a study of T cell repertoires in cytomegalovirus infection. Each CDR3 protein gets one entry after TCRdb re-called the reads with MiXCR. The table records more than 250,000 distinct CDR3 sequences, around 25% of them present only once. Their antigens remain unidentified. Sequences were derived from cultured PBMCs, sampled from culture after CMV antigen stimulation. The receptors were gathered from a human donor in good health (CMV status not recorded). Some clones in this sample may be carry-over from other donors' samples.

V and J are TRBV15 and TRBJ2-5, with 10 bases fitting TRBD2. V was clipped by 1 base and J by 5 bases; unmatched bases: 10. This CDR3 has 17 residues. The germline V gene encodes CDR1 LNHNV and CDR2 YYDKDF (reference sequence). Here the CDR3 DNA reads TGTGCCACCAGCAGAGCCAGTCTAGCGGGAGTTTCCGAGACCCAGTACTTC. It is translated as CATSRASLAGVSETQYF.

The rearrangement joins TRBV6-5 to TRBJ2-7; tentative D call: TRBD1 (6 bases). Germline CDR1 is MNHEY and CDR2 is SVGAGI. V was shortened by 5 bases and J by 6 bases, with 20 bases between the two germline ends. The length of the CDR3 is 15 residues. The CDR3, as DNA: TGTGCCAGCAGTCTTGGGACAAGCAATTCTCCCGAGCAGTACTTC. Translated: CASSLGTSNSPEQYF.

In its sample, this clonotype was seen a few times. This chain links TRBV11-3 with TRBJ2-1; unclear D gene. Trimming shortened V by 4 bases and J by 6 bases, and 10 bases separated the two germline ends. The germline CDR1 and CDR2 sequences are SGHNT and YENEEA. The length of the CDR3 is 13 residues. CDR3 loop: CASSSYERNEQFF. The CDR3 region has the DNA TGTGCCAGCAGCTCCTACGAGCGCAATGAGCAGTTCTTC.

This clonotype was observed many times. This chain links TRBV7-2 with TRBJ2-5; 7 positions match TRBD2. There are 16 residues in the CDR3. Germline loops: CDR1 SGHTA, CDR2 FQGNSA. The junction had 12 bases not matched to a gene; V was cut back by 4 bases and J by 4 bases. CDR3 bases: TGTGCCAGCAGCTCAAGAGCGGGAAGAGCAGGAGAGACCCAGTACTTC. Its translation is CASSSRAGRAGETQYF. Full variable domain (missing parts from reference TRBV7-2 and TRBJ2-5): GAGVSQSPSNKVTEKGKDVELRCDPISGHTALYWYRQSLGQGLEFLIYFQGNSAPDKSGLPSDRFSAERTGGSVSTLTIQRTQQEDSAVYLCASSSRAGRAGETQYFGPGTRLLVL.

This clonotype has a count of ten or more. This chain connects TRBV7-2 to TRBJ2-5; 14 bases are a match to TRBD2. The germline V gene encodes CDR1 SGHTA and CDR2 FQGNSA. After removal of 1 base from V and 5 bases from J, the junction contained 6 bases not matched to a gene. The CDR3 sequence is 17 residues long. DNA for the CDR3: TGTGCCAGCAGCTTAGTCGGGACTAGCGGGAGTGGGGAGACCCAGTACTTC. Its protein product is CASSLVGTSGSGETQYF. The full variable domain, with the rest looked up from reference TRBV7-2 and TRBJ2-5, is GAGVSQSPSNKVTEKGKDVELRCDPISGHTALYWYRQSLGQGLEFLIYFQGNSAPDKSGLPSDRFSAERTGGSVSTLTIQRTQQEDSAVYLCASSLVGTSGSGETQYFGPGTRLLVL.

This clonotype was seen a handful of times. V and J are TRBV15 and TRBJ2-4, with 7 bases identical to TRBD2. Germline CDR1 is LNHNV and CDR2 is YYDKDF (reference sequence). The CDR3 has 17 residues. The J segment lost 4 bases and the V segment lost 0 bases, leaving 9 bases of the junction unmatched. The CDR3 sequence: CATSRDRGRGGKNIQYF. Here the CDR3 DNA reads TGTGCCACCAGCAGAGATCGAGGGAGGGGTGGAAAAAACATTCAGTACTTC. Supplemented by reference TRBV15 and TRBJ2-4, the full variable domain reads DAMVIQNPRYQVTQFGKPVTLSCSQTLNHNVMYWYQQKSSQAPKLLFHYYDKDFNNEADTPDNFQSRRPNTSFCFLDIRSPGLGDTAMYLCATSRDRGRGGKNIQYFGAGTRLSVL.

This sequence joins TRBV27 and TRBJ2-7; 7 positions agree with TRBD2. CDR1 and CDR2 (germline): MNHEY, SMNVEV (reference sequence). This CDR3 has 14 residues. Unmatched junction bases numbered 11, after V lost 6 bases and J lost 6 bases. CDR3 protein: CASRVEGGIAEQYF. In DNA, the CDR3 is TGTGCCAGCAGGGTAGAGGGAGGGATAGCCGAGCAGTACTTC.

This clonotype was seen many times. One junction end does not reproduce the germline sequence, and a read error may be involved. The CDR3 spells CASSLDSGGYNEQFF. CDR3 nucleotide sequence: TGTGCCAGCAGTTTAGACTCCGGAGGTTACAATGAGCAGTTCTTC. This chain connects TRBV7-2 to TRBJ2-1; tentative D call: TRBD2 (5 bases). The CDR3 is 15 amino acids. Germline values: CDR1 SGHTA, CDR2 FQGNSA.

Only a few counts were recorded for this clonotype. The V call is TRBV14, the J call TRBJ2-1; TRBD2 aligns across 11 bases. Germline CDR1 SGHDN, CDR2 FVKESK. The CDR3 sequence is 16 residues long. J was trimmed by 2 bases and V by 3 bases; bases with no gene match: 3. CDR3 protein: CASSQQGLAAYNEQFF. The CDR3 coding sequence is TGTGCCAGCAGCCAGCAGGGACTAGCGGCCTACAATGAGCAGTTCTTC.

J is TRBJ1-5 and V is TRBV29-1, with D possibly TRBD1 on 5 matching bases. Trimming cost V 3 bases and J 3 bases, with 12 bases left between them. CDR3 size: 14 residues. CDR1 and CDR2 from the germline V gene are SQVTM and ANQGSEA. In nucleotides, the CDR3 is TGCAGCGTTGATGGGGGTACACCCAATCAGCCCCAGCATTTT. It is translated as CSVDGGTPNQPQHF.

This clonotype has more than one count but fewer than ten. The rearrangement links TRBV6-2 or TRBV6-3 to TRBJ2-7; D perhaps matches TRBD1 (6 bases). The CDR3 runs 15 residues. Per the germline V gene, CDR1 is MNHEY and CDR2 is SVGEGT. Trimming removed 0 bases at V and 1 base at J, with 10 bases between. The CDR3 region has the DNA TGTGCCAGCAGTTACTCGATACAGGGATCCTACGAGCAGTACGTC. As protein: CASSYSIQGSYEQYV.

The sample holds many counts of this clonotype. V usage is TRBV7-2 and J usage is TRBJ2-2; TRBD2 matches at 7 bases. Germline assignment: CDR1 SGHTA and CDR2 FQGNSA. The CDR3 is 14 residues long. V trimming: 5 bases; J trimming: 7 bases; junction bases outside the gene matches: 7. CDR3 bases: TGTGCCAGCAGCCCTGGAGGGAGGGTCGGGGAGCTGTTTTTT. Its protein is CASSPGGRVGELFF.

This clonotype appeared once. This sequence joins TRBV6-2 or TRBV6-3 and TRBJ2-1; 8 bases agree with TRBD2. Germline trimming cut 0 bases from V and 15 bases from J; bases unmatched to any gene: 13. CDR1 and CDR2 (germline): MNHEY, SVGEGT. The CDR3 consists of 15 residues. The CDR3 nucleotides read TGTGCCAGCAGTTACTCGGCACGGGAGGGCCTTCCAACGTTCTTC. Encoded protein: CASSYSAREGLPTFF.

This clonotype has only a few counts. The chain has TRBV6-8 and TRBJ2-3, with D perhaps assigned TRBD1 or TRBD2 (5 bases each). This CDR3 region has 15 residues. Germline assignment: CDR1 MNHGY and CDR2 SAAAGT. Trimming cost V 7 bases and J 1 base, with 15 bases left between them. CDR3 bases: TGTGCCAGCAAATCCTTTGGGGGAGGCACAGATACGCAGTATTTT. It codes for CASKSFGGGTDTQYF.

The V gene is TRBV25-1, the J gene TRBJ1-1; no firm D call. Looked up from germline, CDR1 is MGHDK and CDR2 is SYGVNS. The CDR3 length is 13 residues. V dropped 7 bases and J dropped 1 base, with 10 bases sitting between them. For the CDR3, the DNA is TGTGCCAGCACCGAGCACCCGAACACTGAAGCTTTCTTT. Amino acid sequence: CASTEHPNTEAFF.

The rearrangement links TRBV20-1 to TRBJ2-7, with D uncertain. The germline gives CDR1 DFQATT, CDR2 SNEGSKA (reference sequence). Trimming pared 0 bases from V and 3 bases from J, leaving 15 bases between. CDR3 size: 15 residues. The CDR3 DNA sequence: TGCAGTGCTAGAGATTGGGCGGAAGCTCGCTACGAGCAGTACTTC. It yields the protein CSARDWAEARYEQYF.

The chain couples TRBV20-1 to TRBJ2-1; 10 bases match TRBD2. Looked up from germline, CDR1 is DFQATT and CDR2 is SNEGSKA (reference sequence). V shed 3 bases, J shed 7 bases, and the junction held 6 bases outside the gene matches. This CDR3 spans 14 amino acids. The CDR3 sequence: CSASRLAGANEQFF. Written as DNA, the CDR3 is TGCAGTGCTAGTCGCCTAGCGGGAGCGAATGAGCAGTTCTTC.

On this clonotype: A much larger clone differs from this one at a single base, so this may be a read error. V is TRBV7-2 and J is TRBJ1-3; D call uncertain. Germline loops: CDR1 SGHTA, CDR2 FQGNSA. The V end was cut by 1 base, the J end by 3 bases, with 16 bases between. This CDR3 comprises 17 residues. CDR3 DNA: TGTGCCAGCAGCTTAGGGGTCTCAGTAGACGGTGGAAACACCATATATTTT. Translating it yields CASSLGVSVDGGNTIYF.

The rearrangement links TRBV4-1 to TRBJ1-4; the match to TRBD1 covers 9 bases. With V trimmed by 3 bases and J by 5 bases, 4 bases remained unmatched. Germline CDR1 is MGHRA and CDR2 is YSYEKL. The CDR3 has 15 residues. In nucleotides, the CDR3 is TGCGCCAGCAGCCAGATAACAGGGGGCAATGAAAAACTGTTTTTT. Translating gives CASSQITGGNEKLFF.

This clonotype was seen more than once but under ten times. This chain joins TRBV20-1 and TRBJ2-7; 7 nucleotides line up with TRBD2. The J segment lost 2 bases and the V segment lost 5 bases, leaving 6 bases of the junction unmatched. The CDR3 is 13 residues long. Germline V gene sequence: CDR1 DFQATT, CDR2 SNEGSKA (reference sequence). Written as DNA, the CDR3 is TGCAGTGCTCCACTAGCGCCTGCCTACGAGCAGTACTTC. This translates into CSAPLAPAYEQYF.

This clonotype was detected once. The rearrangement uses TRBV27 and TRBJ1-1, with a tentative D call TRBD1 (5 bases). Germline assignment: CDR1 MNHEY and CDR2 SMNVEV (reference sequence). Trimming shortened V by 7 bases and J by 4 bases, and 13 bases separated the two germline ends. CDR3 length equals 13 residues. CDR3 in DNA: TGTGCCAGCATGCTCGTCGGGGGCACTGAAGCTTTCTTT. Its protein is CASMLVGGTEAFF.

The chain carries TRBV20-1 and TRBJ1-4; D uncertain. Germline V CDR1 and CDR2: DFQATT, SNEGSKA (reference sequence). V was cut by 5 bases and J by 0 bases, with 7 bases left in between. This CDR3 spans 13 amino acids. The CDR3, as DNA: TGCAGTGCTCTCAGAACAACTAATGAAAAACTGTTTTTT. Amino acids: CSALRTTNEKLFF.

This clonotype was picked up a small number of times. The gene calls are TRBV12-3 or TRBV12-4 and TRBJ2-7; TRBD2 agrees at 13 bases. The CDR3 sequence is 21 residues long. Losses at the gene ends were 2 bases for V and 3 bases for J; bases not matched to a gene: 19. The CDR3 reads CASSLIRRGLAGDRDYYEQYF. CDR3 nucleotides: TGTGCCAGCAGTTTAATACGGCGAGGACTAGCGGGAGATCGAGATTACTACGAGCAGTACTTC.

This sequence joins TRBV12-3 or TRBV12-4 and TRBJ2-1; 12 nucleotides line up with TRBD2. The CDR3 consists of 15 residues. V lost 5 bases and J lost 8; bases outside the gene matches: 7. CDR3 sequence reads: CASSLTSGSGHEQFF. The CDR3 DNA is TGTGCCAGCAGTCTGACTAGCGGGAGTGGGCATGAGCAGTTCTTC.

The chain couples TRBV10-2 to TRBJ1-2; D is ambiguous. Germline V gene data show CDR1 as WSHSY and CDR2 as SAAADI. CDR3 length: 13 amino acids. Trimming shortened V by 4 bases and J by 5 bases, and 11 bases separated the two germline ends. CDR3 sequence (DNA): TGCGCCAGCAGTGGTACGGCAGAATATGGCTACACCTTC. Translating it yields CASSGTAEYGYTF.

V gene TRBV27 combines with J gene TRBJ2-3; the D is unclear. The V gene lost 4 bases and the J gene lost 0 bases, with 20 bases spanning the gap. CDR1 MNHEY and CDR2 SMNVEV come from the germline V gene (reference sequence). The CDR3 contains 18 residues. Here the CDR3 DNA reads TGTGCCAGCAGTTCCCCATTAGGGTTTGTGACTAGCACAGATACGCAGTATTTT. The encoded protein is CASSSPLGFVTSTDTQYF.